This T cell receptor beta chain emerged from a study of beta chain features in type 1 diabetes. Germline V CDR1 and CDR2: SGHNT, YYREEE (reference sequence). V was pared by 1 base and J by 9 bases, with 11 bases between. This CDR3 is 12 amino acids long. Over 95% purity was reached by all sorted populations. The sequenced template was cDNA made from the entire isolated RNA. The table came from immunoSEQ multiplex PCR; TCRdb's copy has only in-frame clones and leaves some out. Among around 240,000 clones, roughly 9.6% were seen once, and the ten largest hold under 0.035%. The chain joins TRBV5-4 to TRBJ2-7; unclear D gene. Specimen: naive CD4+ T cells from blood. The sequence was obtained from a woman between 18 and 29 years old in good health. DNA for the CDR3: TGTGCCAGCAGCTTGCGGGTCGGCGGGCAGTACTTC. Translation gives CASSLRVGGQYF.